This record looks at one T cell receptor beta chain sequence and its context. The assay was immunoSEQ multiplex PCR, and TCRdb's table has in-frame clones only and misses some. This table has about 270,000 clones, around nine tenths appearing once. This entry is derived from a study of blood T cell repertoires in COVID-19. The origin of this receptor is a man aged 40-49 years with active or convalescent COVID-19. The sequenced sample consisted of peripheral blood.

CDR3 DNA: TGTGCCAGCAGTTATTACCGAACAGGGGGCACTGAAGCTTTCTTT. It encodes CASSYYRTGGTEAFF. The genes are TRBV6-5 and TRBJ1-1; 8 bases agree with TRBD1. The V segment lost 3 bases and the J segment 4 bases; nucleotides outside the gene matches: 7. CDR3 size: 15 residues. The germline V gene has CDR1 MNHEY and CDR2 SVGAGI.